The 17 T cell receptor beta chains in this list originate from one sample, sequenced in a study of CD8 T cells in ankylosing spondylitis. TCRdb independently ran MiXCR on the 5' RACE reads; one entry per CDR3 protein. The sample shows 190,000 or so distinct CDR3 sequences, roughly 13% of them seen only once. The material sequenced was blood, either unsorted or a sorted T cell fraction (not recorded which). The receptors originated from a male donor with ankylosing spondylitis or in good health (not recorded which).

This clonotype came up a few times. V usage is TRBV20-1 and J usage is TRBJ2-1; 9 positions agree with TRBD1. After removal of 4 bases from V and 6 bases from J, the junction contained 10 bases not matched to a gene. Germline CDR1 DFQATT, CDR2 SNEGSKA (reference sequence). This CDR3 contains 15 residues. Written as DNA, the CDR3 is TGCAGTGCTACCGACGGACAGGGGATGGGCAATGAGCAGTTCTTC. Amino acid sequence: CSATDGQGMGNEQFF.

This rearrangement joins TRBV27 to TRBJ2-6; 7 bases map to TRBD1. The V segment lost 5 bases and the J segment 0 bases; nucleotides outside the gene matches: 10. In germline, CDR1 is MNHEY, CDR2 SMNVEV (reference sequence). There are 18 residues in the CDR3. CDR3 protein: CASSHPRGFLSGANVLTF. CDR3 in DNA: TGTGCCAGCAGTCATCCCAGGGGGTTCCTCTCTGGGGCCAACGTCCTGACTTTC.

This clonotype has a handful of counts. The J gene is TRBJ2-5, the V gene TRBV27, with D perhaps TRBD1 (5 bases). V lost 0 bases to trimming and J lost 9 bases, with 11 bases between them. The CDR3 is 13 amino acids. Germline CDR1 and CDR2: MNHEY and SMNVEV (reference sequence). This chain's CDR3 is CASSLSPRAAQYF. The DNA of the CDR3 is TGTGCCAGCAGTTTATCTCCCAGGGCGGCCCAGTACTTC.

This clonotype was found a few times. This CDR3 is CASSLGLAVSLSYNEQFF. Here the CDR3 DNA reads TGTGCCAGCAGCTTAGGACTAGCGGTTTCACTTTCCTACAATGAGCAGTTCTTC. The chain has TRBV11-1 and TRBJ2-1, with 9 bases fitting TRBD2. This CDR3 is 18 amino acids long. V shed 1 base and J 1 base; nucleotides not matched to a gene: 8. In germline, CDR1 is SGHAT, CDR2 FQDESV (reference sequence).

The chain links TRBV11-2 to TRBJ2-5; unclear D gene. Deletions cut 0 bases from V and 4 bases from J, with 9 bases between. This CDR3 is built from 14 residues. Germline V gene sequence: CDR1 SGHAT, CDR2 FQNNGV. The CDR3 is CASSLELLGETQYF. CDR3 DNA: TGTGCCAGCAGCTTAGAACTACTCGGAGAGACCCAGTACTTC. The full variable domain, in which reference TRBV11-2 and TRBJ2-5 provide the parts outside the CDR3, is EAGVAQSPRYKIIEKRQSVAFWCNPISGHATLYWYQQILGQGPKLLIQFQNNGVVDDSQLPKDRFSAERLKGVDSTLKIQPAKLEDSAVYLCASSLELLGETQYFGPGTRLLVL.

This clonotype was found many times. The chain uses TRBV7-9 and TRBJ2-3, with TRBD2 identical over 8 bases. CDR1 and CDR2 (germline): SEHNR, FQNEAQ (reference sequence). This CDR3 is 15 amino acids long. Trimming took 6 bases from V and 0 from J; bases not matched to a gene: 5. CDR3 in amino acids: CASSFSGTSTDTQYF. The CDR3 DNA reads TGTGCCAGCAGTTTTAGCGGGACTAGCACAGATACGCAGTATTTT. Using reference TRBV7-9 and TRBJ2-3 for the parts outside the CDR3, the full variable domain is DTGVSQNPRHKITKRGQNVTFRCDPISEHNRLYWYRQTLGQGPEFLTYFQNEAQLEKSRLLSDRFSAERPKGSFSTLEIQRTEQGDSAMYLCASSFSGTSTDTQYFGPGTRLTVL.

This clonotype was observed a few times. The CDR3 is CSVEGNTGELFF. CDR3 bases: TGCAGCGTTGAAGGGAACACCGGGGAGCTGTTTTTT. V is TRBV29-1 and J is TRBJ2-2; D uncertain. V was clipped by 1 base and J by 1 base, with 1 base between them. The CDR3 covers 12 residues. CDR1 is SQVTM and CDR2 is ANQGSEA in the germline V gene.

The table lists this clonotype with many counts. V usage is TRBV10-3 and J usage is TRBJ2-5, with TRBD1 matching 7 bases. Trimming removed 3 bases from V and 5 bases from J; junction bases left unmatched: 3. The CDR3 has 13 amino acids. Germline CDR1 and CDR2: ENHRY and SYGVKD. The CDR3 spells CAISEGGRETQYF. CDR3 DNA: TGTGCCATCAGTGAAGGGGGCCGGGAGACCCAGTACTTC.

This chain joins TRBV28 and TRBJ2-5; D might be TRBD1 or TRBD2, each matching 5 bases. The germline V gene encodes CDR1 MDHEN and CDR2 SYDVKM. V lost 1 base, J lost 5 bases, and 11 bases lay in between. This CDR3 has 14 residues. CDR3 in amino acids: CASSLSGWGETQYF. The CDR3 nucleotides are TGTGCCAGCAGTTTATCTGGGTGGGGGGAGACCCAGTACTTC.

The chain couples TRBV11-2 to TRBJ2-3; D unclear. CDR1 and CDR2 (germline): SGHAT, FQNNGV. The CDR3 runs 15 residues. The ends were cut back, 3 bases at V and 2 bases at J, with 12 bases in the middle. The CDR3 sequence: CASSFRGRNTDTQYF. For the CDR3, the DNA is TGTGCCAGCAGCTTCCGCGGTAGAAACACAGATACGCAGTATTTT.

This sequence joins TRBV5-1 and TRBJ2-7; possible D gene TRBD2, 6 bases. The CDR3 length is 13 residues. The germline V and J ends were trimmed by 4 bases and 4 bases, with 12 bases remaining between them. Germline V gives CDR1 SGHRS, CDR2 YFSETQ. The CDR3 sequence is CASSREDWYEQYF. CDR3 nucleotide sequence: TGCGCCAGCAGCAGGGAGGACTGGTACGAGCAGTACTTC.

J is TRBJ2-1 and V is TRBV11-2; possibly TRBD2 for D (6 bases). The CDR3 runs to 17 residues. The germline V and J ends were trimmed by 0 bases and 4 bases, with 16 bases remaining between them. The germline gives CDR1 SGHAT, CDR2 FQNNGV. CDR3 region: CASSLERGRDSYNEQFF. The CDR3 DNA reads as TGTGCCAGCAGCTTAGAAAGGGGAAGGGACTCATACAATGAGCAGTTCTTC.

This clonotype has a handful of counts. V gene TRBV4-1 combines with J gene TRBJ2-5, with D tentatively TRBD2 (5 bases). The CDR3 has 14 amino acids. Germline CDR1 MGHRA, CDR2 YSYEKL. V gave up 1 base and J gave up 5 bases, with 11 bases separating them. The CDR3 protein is CASSQVKAAETQYF. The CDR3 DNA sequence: TGCGCCAGCAGCCAAGTAAAAGCGGCCGAGACCCAGTACTTC.

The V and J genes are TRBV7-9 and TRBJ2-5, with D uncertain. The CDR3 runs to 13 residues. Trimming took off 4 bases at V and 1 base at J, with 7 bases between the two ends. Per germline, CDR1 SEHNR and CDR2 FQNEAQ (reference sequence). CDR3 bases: TGTGCCAGCAGCTCGCTGAGCCAAGAGACCCAGTACTTC. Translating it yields CASSSLSQETQYF.

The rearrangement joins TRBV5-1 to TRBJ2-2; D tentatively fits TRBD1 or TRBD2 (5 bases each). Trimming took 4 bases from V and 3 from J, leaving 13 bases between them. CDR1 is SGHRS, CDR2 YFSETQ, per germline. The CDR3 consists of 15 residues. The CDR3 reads CASSPGTAHTGELFF. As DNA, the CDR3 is TGCGCCAGCAGCCCCGGGACCGCCCACACCGGGGAGCTGTTTTTT.

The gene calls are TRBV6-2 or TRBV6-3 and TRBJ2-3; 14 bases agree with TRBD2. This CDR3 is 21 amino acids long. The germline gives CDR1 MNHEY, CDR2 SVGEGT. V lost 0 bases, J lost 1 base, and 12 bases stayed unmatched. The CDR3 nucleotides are TGTGCCAGCAGTTACTCCCTGACTAGCGGGGGGGAACAAACTCGCACAGATACGCAGTATTTT. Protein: CASSYSLTSGGEQTRTDTQYF.

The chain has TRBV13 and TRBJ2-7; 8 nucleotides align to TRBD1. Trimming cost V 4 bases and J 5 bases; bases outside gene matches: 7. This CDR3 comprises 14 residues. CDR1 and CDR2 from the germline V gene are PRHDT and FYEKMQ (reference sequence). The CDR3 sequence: CASSSPGTGNEQYF. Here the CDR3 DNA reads TGTGCCAGCAGCTCCCCCGGGACAGGAAACGAGCAGTACTTC.